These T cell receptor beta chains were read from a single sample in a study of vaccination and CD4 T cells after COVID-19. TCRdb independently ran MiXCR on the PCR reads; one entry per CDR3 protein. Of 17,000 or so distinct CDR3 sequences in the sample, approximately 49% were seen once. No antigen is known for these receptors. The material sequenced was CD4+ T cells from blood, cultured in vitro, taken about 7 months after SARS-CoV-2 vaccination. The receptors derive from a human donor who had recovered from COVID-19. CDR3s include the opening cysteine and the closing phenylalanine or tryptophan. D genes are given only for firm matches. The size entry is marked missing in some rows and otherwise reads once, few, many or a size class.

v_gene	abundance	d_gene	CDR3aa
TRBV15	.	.	CATSPRRGGGYTF
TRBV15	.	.	CATSRGPETEAFF
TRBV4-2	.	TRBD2	CASSLGVAGGGETQYF
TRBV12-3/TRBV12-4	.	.	CASSLDRFAEVYF
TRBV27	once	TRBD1	CASSLRAGGEAFF
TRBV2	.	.	CASSPPFTDTQYF
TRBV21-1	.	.	CASSVPRGQGYEQYF
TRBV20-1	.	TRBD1	CSASRQGSNQPQHF
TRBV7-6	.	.	CASSLLGDTDTQYF
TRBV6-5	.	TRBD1	CASIGDRGLYGYTF
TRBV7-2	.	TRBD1	CASTRTGGETQYF
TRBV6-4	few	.	CASSEEENTEAFF
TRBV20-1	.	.	CSARDAGSPGEQYF
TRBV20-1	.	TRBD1	CSVVGGFWNIQYF
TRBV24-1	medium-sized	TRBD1	CATFSTGQGLHEQYF
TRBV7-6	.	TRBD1	CASSQGQAYTEAFF
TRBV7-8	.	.	CASSSKRLGRDEQYF
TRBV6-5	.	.	CASSYRRGGGTEAFF
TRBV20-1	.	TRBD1	CSASPRGQGAYFNSPLHF
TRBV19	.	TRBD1	CASSATTGSNQPQHF
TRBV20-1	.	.	CSARQGSGTEAFF
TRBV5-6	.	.	CASSFGETQYF
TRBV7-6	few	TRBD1	CASSPATGPGGLETQYF
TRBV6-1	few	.	CASREGANTGELFF
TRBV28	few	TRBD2	CASSEGLATLAKNIQYF
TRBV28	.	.	CASTSPKTRGNTEAFF
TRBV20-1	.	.	CSARVEGGNSPLHF
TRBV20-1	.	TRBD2	CSAHSGGAVEQFF
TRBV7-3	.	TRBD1	CASSFTGTANTEAFF
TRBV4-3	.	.	CASSQDGYYGYTF
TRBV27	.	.	CASGFLGADNSPLHF
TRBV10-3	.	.	CAIRGGRENTEAFF
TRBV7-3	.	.	CASSSGSNTEAFF
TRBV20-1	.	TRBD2	CSARDDKRGVETQYF
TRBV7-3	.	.	CASSLQGNTEAFF